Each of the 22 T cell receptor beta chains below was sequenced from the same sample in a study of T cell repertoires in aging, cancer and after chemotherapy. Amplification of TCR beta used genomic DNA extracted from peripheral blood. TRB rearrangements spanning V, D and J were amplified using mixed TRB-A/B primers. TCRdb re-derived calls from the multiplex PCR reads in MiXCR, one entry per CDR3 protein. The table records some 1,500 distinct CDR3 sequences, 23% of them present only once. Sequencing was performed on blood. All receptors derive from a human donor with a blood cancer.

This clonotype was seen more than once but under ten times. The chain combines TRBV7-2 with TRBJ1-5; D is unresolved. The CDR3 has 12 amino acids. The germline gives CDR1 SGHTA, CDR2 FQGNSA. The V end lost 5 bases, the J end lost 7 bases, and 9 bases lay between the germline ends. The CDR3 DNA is TGTGCCAGCAGCCCAGCGGGGCAGCCCCAGCATTTT. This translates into CASSPAGQPQHF.

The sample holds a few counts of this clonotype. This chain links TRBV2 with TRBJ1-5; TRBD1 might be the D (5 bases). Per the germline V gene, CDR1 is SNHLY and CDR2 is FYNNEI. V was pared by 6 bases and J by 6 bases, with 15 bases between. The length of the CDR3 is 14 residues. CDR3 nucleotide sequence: TGTGCCAGCAGCTTTGACAGCGGGGTTCAGCCCCAGCATTTT. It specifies CASSFDSGVQPQHF.

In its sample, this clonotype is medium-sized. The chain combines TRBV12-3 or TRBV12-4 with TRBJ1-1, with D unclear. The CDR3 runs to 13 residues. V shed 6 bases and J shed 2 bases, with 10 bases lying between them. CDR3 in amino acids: CASSSGPNTEAFF. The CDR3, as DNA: TGTGCCAGCAGCTCCGGGCCCAACACTGAAGCTTTCTTT.

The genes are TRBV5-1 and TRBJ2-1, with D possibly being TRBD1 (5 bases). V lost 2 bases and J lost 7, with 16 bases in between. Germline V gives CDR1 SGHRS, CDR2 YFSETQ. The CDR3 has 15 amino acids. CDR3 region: CASSFMGLVHNEQFF. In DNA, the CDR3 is TGCGCCAGCAGCTTCATGGGGCTAGTGCATAATGAGCAGTTCTTC.

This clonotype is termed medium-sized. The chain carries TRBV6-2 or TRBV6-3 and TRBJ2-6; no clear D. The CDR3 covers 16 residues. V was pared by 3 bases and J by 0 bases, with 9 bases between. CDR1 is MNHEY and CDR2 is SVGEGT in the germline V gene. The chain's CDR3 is CASSYIGNSGANVLTF. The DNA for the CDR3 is TGTGCCAGCAGTTATATCGGAAACTCTGGGGCCAACGTCCTGACTTTC.

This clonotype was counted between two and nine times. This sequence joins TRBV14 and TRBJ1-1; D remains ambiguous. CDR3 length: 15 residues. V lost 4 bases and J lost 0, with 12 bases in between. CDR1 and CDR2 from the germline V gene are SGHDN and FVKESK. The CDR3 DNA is TGTGCCAGCAGCCCCGGACGGGAGATGAACACTGAAGCTTTCTTT. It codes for CASSPGREMNTEAFF.

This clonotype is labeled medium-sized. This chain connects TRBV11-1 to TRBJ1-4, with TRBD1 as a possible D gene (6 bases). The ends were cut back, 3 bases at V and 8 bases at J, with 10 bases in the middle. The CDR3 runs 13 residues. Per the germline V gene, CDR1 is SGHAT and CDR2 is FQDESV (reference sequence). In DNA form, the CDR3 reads TGTGCCAGCAGCTTCAGGGGCAACGAAAAACTGTTTTTT. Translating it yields CASSFRGNEKLFF.

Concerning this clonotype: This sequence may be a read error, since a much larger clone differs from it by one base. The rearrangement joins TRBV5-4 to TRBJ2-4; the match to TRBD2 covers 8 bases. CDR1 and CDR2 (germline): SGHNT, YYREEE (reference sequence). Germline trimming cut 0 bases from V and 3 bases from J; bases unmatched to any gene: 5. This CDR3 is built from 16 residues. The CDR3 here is CASSLDQRGIKNIQYF. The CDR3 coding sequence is TGTGCCAGCAGCTTGGACCAGCGGGGGATCAAAAACATTCAGTACTTC.

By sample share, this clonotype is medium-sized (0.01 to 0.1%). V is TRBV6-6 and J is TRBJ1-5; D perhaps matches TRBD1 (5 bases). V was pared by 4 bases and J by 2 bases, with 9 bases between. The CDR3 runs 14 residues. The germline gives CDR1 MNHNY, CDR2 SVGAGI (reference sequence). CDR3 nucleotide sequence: TGTGCCAGCAGTTTACAAGGGGGCAATCAGCCCCAGCATTTT. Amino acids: CASSLQGGNQPQHF.

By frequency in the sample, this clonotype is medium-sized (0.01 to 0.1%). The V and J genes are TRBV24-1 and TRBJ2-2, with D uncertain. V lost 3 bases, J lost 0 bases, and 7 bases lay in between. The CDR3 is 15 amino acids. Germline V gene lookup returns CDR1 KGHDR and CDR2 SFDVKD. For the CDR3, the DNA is TGTGCCACCAGTGATACGATTGCGAACACCGGGGAGCTGTTTTTT. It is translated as CATSDTIANTGELFF.

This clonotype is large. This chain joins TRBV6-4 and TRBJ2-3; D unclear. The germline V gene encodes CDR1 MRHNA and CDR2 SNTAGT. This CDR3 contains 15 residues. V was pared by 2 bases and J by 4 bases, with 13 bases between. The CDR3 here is CASSDTASGADTQYF. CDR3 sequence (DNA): TGTGCCAGCAGTGACACGGCATCAGGCGCAGATACGCAGTATTTT.

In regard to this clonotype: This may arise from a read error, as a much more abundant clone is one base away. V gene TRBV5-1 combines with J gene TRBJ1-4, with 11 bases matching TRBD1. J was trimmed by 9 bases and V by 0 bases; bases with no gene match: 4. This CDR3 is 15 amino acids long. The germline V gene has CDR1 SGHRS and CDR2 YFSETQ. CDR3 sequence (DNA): TGCGCCAGCAGCTTGGCCGGGACAGGGGGGCAAAAACTGTTTTTT. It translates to CASSLAGTGGQKLFF.

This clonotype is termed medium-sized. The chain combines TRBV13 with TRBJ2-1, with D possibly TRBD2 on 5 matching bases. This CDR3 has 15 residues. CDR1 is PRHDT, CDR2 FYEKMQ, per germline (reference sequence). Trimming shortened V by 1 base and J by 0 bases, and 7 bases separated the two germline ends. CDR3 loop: CASSLARVSYNEQFF. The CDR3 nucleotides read TGTGCCAGCAGCTTAGCGCGGGTCTCCTACAATGAGCAGTTCTTC.

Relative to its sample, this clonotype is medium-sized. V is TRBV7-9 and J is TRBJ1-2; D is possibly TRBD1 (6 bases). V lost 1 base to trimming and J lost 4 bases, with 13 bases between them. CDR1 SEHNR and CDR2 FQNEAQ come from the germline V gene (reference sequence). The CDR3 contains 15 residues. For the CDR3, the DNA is TGTGCCAGCAGCTTAGGGGTGGACAGCCCCTATGGCTACACCTTC. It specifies CASSLGVDSPYGYTF.

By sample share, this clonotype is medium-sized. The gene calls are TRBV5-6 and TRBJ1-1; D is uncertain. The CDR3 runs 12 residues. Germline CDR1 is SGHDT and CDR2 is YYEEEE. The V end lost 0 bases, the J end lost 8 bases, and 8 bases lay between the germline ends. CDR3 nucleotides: TGTGCCAGCAGCTTGGTGTCGGAAGAAGCTTTCTTT. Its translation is CASSLVSEEAFF.

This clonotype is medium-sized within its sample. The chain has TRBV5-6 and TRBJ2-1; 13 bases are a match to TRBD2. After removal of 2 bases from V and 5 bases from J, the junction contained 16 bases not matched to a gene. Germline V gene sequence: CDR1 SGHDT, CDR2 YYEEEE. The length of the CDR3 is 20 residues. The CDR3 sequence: CASSFSTSGRPRGRHNEQFF. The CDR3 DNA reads TGTGCCAGCAGCTTCTCGACTAGCGGGAGGCCCCGAGGACGTCACAATGAGCAGTTCTTC.

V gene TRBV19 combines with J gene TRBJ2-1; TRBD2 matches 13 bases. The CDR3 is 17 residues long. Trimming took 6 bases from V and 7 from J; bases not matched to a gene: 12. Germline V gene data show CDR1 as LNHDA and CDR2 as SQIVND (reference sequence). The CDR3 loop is CASRTLLAGGGANEQFF. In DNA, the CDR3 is TGTGCCAGTAGGACCCTACTAGCGGGAGGGGGTGCGAATGAGCAGTTCTTC.

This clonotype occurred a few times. CDR3 region: CASNPPGTYEQYF. In DNA, the CDR3 is TGTGCCAGCAACCCCCCAGGAACCTACGAGCAGTACTTC. The chain joins TRBV7-9 to TRBJ2-7; D is ambiguous. Germline V gene sequence: CDR1 SEHNR, CDR2 FQNEAQ (reference sequence). Trimming removed 7 bases from V and 2 bases from J, with 12 bases in between. The CDR3 consists of 13 residues.

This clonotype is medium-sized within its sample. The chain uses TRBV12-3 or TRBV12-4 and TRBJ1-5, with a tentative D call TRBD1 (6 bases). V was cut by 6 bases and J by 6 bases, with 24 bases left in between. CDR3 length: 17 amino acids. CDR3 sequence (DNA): TGTGCCAGCAGCGGGGGTAGCGGCAGGGCCAGGGGTCAGCCCCAGCATTTT. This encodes CASSGGSGRARGQPQHF.

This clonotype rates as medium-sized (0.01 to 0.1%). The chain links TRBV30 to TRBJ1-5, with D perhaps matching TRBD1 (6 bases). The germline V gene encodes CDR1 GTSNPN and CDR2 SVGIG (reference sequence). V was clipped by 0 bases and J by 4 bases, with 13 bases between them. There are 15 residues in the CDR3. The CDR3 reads CAWSVAGGRNQPQHF. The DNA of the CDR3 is TGTGCCTGGAGTGTAGCGGGGGGGCGGAATCAGCCCCAGCATTTT.

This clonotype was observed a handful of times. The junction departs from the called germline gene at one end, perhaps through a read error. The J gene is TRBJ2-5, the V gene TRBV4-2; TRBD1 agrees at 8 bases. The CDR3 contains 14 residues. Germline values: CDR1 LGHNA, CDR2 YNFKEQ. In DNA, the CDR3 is TGCGCCAGCAGCTCGGGACAGGCCCAAGAGACCCAGTACTTC. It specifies CASSSGQAQETQYF.

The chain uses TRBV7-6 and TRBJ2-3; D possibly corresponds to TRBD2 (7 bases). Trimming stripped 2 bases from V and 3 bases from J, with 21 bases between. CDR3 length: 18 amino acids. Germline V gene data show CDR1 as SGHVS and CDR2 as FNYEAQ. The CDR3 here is CASSLKGGGAGLTDTQYF. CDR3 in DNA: TGTGCCAGCAGCTTAAAGGGGGGGGGAGCGGGACTAACAGATACGCAGTATTTT.